This T cell receptor (beta chain) was sequenced in a study of T cell clusters in autoimmune cytopenias. TRB was amplified by touch-down multiplex PCR, primer pools A and B combined. One entry per CDR3 protein, without DNA, is what TCRdb gives after re-calling the multiplex PCR reads. The table for this sample gives around 4,500 distinct CDR3 sequences. From germline, CDR1 is MNHEY and CDR2 SVGAGI. The CDR3 runs to 16 residues. Frequency places this clonotype as medium-sized. No antigen is known for it. General observations from the study: TRB repertoire shifts in secondary cytopenia and chronic lymphocytic leukemia mostly reflected lymphoma, not autoimmunity. A dominant lymphoma-associated repertoire apparently masked the cluster-lack signature in secondary cytopenia versus chronic lymphocytic leukemia.

TRB amplification used 250 ng of peripheral blood genomic DNA. Sequenced: peripheral blood. The receptor was isolated from a human donor with an autoimmune cytopenia or autoimmune hepatitis (not recorded which). The chain carries TRBV6-5 and TRBJ2-7. The CDR3 region is CASSYSEGSASYEQYF.